This T cell receptor (beta chain) was found in a study of T cells in Graves' hyperthyroidism and ophthalmopathy. Patients aged 18 to 65 had newly diagnosed hyperthyroidism lasting under 2 months. Fresh peripheral blood, roughly 9.6 ml, was the source of the PBMCs. Study-wide points: A model using 13 V-J features told ophthalmopathy apart from stable hyperthyroidism.

CDR3 length: 15 amino acids. Germline-derived CDR1 and CDR2 are MNHEY and SVGEGT. V dropped 0 bases and J dropped 1 base, with 9 bases sitting between them. RNA transcripts gave rise to amplified TCR beta CDR3 regions. HTBI primers were employed in a first-round RT-PCR of the TCR CDR3. TCRdb itself ran the multiplex PCR reads through MiXCR, one entry per CDR3 protein. The table includes some 720,000 distinct CDR3 sequences, around 17% detected once. This clonotype was recorded many times. Antigen specificity is unknown. Sequencing was carried out using blood. The sequence was obtained from a man aged 18 to 29 with Graves' hyperthyroidism. V gene TRBV6-2 or TRBV6-3 combines with J gene TRBJ1-1; D is uncertain. Here the CDR3 DNA reads TGTGCCAGCAGTTACTCGATCCTACAGAACACTGAAGCTTTCTTT. Translating gives CASSYSILQNTEAFF.